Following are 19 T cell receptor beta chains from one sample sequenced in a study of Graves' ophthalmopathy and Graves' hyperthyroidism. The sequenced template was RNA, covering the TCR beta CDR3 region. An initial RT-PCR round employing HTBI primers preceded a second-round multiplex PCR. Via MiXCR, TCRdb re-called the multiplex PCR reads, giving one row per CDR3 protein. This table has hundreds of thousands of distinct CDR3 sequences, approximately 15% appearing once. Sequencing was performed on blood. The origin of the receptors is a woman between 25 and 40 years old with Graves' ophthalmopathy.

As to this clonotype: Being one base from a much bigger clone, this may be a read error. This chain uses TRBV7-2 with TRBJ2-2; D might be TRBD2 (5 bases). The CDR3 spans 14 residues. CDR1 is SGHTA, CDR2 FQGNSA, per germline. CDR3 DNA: TGTGCCAGCAGCTTAGCGCAGCTTACCGGGGAGCTGTGTTTT. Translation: CASSLAQLTGELCF.

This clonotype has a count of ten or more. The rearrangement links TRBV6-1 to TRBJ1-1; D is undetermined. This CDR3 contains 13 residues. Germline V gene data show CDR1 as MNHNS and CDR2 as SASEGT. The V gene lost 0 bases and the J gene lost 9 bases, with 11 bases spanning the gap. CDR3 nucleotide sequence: TGTGCCAGCAGTGAAGCGCTGGGGTCCCAAGCTTTCTTT. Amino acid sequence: CASSEALGSQAFF.

CDR3 coding DNA: TGTGCCAGCATAGCGATGCACACTGAAGCTTTCTTT. It codes for CASIAMHTEAFF. The J gene is TRBJ1-1, the V gene TRBV6-1; D is uncertain. The germline V and J ends were trimmed by 7 bases and 3 bases, with 9 bases remaining between them. Germline CDR1 reads MNHNS; CDR2 reads SASEGT. The CDR3 is made up of 12 amino acids.

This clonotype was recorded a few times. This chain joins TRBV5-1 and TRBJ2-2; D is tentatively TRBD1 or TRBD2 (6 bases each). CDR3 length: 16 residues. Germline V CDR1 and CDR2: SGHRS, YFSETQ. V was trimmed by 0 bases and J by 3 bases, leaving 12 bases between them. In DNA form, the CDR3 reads TGCGCCAGCAGCTTGGCTTACAGGGAGGACACCGGGGAGCTGTTTTTT. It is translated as CASSLAYREDTGELFF.

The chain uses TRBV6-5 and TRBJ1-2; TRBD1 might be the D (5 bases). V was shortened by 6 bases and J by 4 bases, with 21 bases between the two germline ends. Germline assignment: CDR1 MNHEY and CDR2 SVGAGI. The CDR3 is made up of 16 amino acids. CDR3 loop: CASRSLKGKPSYGYTF. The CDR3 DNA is TGTGCCAGCAGATCACTCAAGGGGAAGCCTAGCTATGGCTACACCTTC.

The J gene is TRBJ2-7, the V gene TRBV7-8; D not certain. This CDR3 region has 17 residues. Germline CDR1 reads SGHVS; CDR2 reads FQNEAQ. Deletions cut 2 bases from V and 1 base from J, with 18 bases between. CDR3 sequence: CASSLMSGSAPSYEQYF. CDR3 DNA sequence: TGTGCCAGCAGCTTAATGAGTGGGTCAGCCCCTTCCTACGAGCAGTACTTC.

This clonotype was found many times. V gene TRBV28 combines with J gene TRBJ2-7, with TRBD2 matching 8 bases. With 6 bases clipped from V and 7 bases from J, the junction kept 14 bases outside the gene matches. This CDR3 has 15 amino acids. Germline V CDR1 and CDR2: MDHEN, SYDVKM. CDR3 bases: TGTGCCAGCAGCCTCCCGGGGACTAGAAGGGAAGAGCAGTACTTC. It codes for CASSLPGTRREEQYF.

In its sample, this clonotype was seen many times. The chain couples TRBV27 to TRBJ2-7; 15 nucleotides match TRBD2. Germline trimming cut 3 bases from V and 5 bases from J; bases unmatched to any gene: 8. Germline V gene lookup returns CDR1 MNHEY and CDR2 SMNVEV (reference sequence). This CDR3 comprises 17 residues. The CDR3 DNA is TGTGCCAGCAGTTTGGGGACTAGCGGGAGGAACGTTGACGAGCAGTACTTC. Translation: CASSLGTSGRNVDEQYF.

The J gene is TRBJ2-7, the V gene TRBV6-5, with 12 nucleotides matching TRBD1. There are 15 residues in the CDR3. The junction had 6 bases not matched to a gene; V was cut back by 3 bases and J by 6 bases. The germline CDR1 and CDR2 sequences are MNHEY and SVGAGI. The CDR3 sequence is CASSYTGTGGAEQYF. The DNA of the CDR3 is TGTGCCAGCAGTTATACCGGGACAGGGGGCGCCGAGCAGTACTTC.

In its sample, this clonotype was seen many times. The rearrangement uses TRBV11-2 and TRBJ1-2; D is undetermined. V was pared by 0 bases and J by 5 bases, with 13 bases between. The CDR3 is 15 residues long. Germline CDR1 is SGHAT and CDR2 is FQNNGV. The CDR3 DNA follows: TGTGCCAGCAGCTTAGATCAGTTCGGCCAGTATGGCTACACCTTC. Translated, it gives CASSLDQFGQYGYTF.

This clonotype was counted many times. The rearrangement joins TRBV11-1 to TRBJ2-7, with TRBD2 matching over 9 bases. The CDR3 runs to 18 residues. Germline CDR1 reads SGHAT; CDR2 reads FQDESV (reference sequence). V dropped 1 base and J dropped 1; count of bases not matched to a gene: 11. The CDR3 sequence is CASSLVGGASGESYEQYF. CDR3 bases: TGTGCCAGCAGCTTAGTCGGGGGTGCTAGCGGGGAATCCTACGAGCAGTACTTC.

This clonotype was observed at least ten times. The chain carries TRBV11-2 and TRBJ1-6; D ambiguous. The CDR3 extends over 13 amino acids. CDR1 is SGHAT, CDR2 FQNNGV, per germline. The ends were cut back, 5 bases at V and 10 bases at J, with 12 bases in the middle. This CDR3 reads CASSIGARSPLHF. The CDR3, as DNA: TGTGCCAGCAGCATTGGTGCCCGGTCACCCCTCCACTTT.

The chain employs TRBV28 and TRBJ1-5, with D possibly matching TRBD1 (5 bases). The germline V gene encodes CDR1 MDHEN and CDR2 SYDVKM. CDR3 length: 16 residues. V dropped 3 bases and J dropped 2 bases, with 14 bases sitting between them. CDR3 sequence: CASSFLGRAGNQPQHF. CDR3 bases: TGTGCCAGCAGTTTTTTGGGCAGGGCGGGCAATCAGCCCCAGCATTTT.

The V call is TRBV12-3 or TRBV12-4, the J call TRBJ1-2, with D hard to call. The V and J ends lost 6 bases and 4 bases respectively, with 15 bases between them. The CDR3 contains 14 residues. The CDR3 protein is CASSPGLGGYGYTF. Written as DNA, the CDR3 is TGTGCCAGCAGCCCGGGGTTAGGAGGCTATGGCTACACCTTC.

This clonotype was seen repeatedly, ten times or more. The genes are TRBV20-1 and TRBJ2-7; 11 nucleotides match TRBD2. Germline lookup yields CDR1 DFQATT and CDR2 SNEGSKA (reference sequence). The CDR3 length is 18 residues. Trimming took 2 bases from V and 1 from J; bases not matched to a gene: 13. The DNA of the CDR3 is TGCAGTGCTAGATCAAGAGGAGGGGGGACTAGCGGATCCTACGAGCAGTACTTC. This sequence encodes CSARSRGGGTSGSYEQYF.

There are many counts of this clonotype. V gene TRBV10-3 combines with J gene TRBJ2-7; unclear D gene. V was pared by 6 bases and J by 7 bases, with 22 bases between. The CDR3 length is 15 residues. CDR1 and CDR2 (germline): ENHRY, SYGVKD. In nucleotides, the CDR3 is TGTGCCATCAGAAAACATCAGGAGACGATTAGGGAGCAGTACTTC. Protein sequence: CAIRKHQETIREQYF.

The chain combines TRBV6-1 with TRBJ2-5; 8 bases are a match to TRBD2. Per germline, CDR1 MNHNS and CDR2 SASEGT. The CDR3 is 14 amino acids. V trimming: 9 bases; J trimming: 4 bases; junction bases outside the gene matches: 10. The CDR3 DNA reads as TGTGCCAGTTACAAGACTAGCGTCGGAGAGACCCAGTACTTC. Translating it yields CASYKTSVGETQYF.

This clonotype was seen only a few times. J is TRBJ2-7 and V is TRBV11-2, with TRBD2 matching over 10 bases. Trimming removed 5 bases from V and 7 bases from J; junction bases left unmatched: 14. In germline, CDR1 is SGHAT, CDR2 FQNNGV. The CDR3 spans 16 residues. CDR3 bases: TGTGCCAGCAGCCCAGGCGGACTAGCGGCAACTCGAGAGCAGTACTTC. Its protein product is CASSPGGLAATREQYF.

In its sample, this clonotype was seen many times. The CDR3, as DNA: TGCGCCACTACGTGGGGCTCCTACGAGCAGTACTTC. It translates to CATTWGSYEQYF. The V call is TRBV5-1, the J call TRBJ2-7; D not certain. V lost 9 bases and J 0 bases, leaving 10 bases between the germline ends. CDR1 SGHRS and CDR2 YFSETQ come from the germline V gene. This CDR3 is built from 12 residues.